These T cell receptor beta chains were read from a single sample in a study of T cell responses to AZD1222 COVID-19 vaccine. The assay was immunoSEQ multiplex PCR, and TCRdb's table has in-frame clones only and misses some. Of about 120,000 clones in the sample, over 75% are singletons; the top ten hold 7.2%. Sequenced here: peripheral blood, sampled on day 0 of AZD1222 vaccination. The receptors come from an adult in good health. The CDR3 runs from the conserved cysteine through the conserved F or W. A D gene is named only where the DNA matches it firmly. A row's size may be missing; if present it is once, few, many or a size class.

V gene	D gene	CDR3 length	clone size	J gene	CDR3 protein	CDR3 DNA
TRBV18	.	13	few	TRBJ1-2	CASSPDGNYGYTF	TGTGCCAGCTCCCCGGACGGGAACTATGGCTACACCTTC
TRBV7-9	TRBD1	18	.	TRBJ1-4	CASSLDLGQAATNEKLFF	TGTGCCAGCAGCTTAGACCTTGGACAGGCGGCAACTAATGAAAAACTGTTTTTT
TRBV5-1	.	14	.	TRBJ2-7	CASSLLGGPYEQYF	TGCGCCAGCAGCTTGTTGGGGGGTCCCTACGAGCAGTACTTC
TRBV20-1	TRBD2	14	.	TRBJ2-7	CSASRGTSDLKQYF	TGCAGTGCTAGTCGGGGTACTAGCGACCTGAAGCAGTACTTC
TRBV15	.	13	few	TRBJ1-2	CATSRTQGYGYTF	TGTGCCACCAGCAGGACCCAGGGTTATGGCTACACCTTC
TRBV11-2	.	17	.	TRBJ2-5	CASSPSWGGPSGETQYF	TGTGCCAGCAGCCCCTCCTGGGGAGGCCCCTCCGGAGAGACCCAGTACTTC
TRBV28	.	14	.	TRBJ1-2	CASSRGRDVYGYTF	TGTGCCAGCAGCCGCGGGAGGGACGTCTATGGCTACACCTTC
TRBV28	.	14	.	TRBJ2-1	CASSRRESYNEQFF	TGTGCCAGCAGTAGGAGGGAGTCTTACAATGAGCAGTTCTTC
TRBV2	.	15	.	TRBJ1-4	CASRGDGGAGEKLFF	TGTGCCAGCAGGGGAGATGGGGGGGCAGGTGAAAAACTGTTTTTT
TRBV28	.	16	.	TRBJ2-4	CASSPWTLVAKNIQYF	TGTGCCAGCAGTCCCTGGACCTTAGTAGCCAAAAACATTCAGTACTTC
TRBV11-2	.	17	.	TRBJ1-6	CASSLVAVGTTFSPLHF	TGTGCCAGCAGCTTAGTGGCAGTAGGGACTACATTTTCACCCCTCCACTTT
TRBV11-2	.	13	once	TRBJ2-7	CASTSGTVDEQYF	TGTGCCAGCACCTCTGGTACAGTAGACGAGCAGTACTTC
TRBV6-5	.	13	.	TRBJ2-1	CASSSGPFNEQFF	TGTGCCAGCAGTTCGGGACCCTTCAATGAGCAGTTCTTC
TRBV28	.	15	.	TRBJ1-1	CASSLHGSPRGEAFF	TGTGCCAGCAGTTTACATGGATCCCCCAGAGGGGAAGCTTTCTTT
TRBV3-1/TRBV3-2	.	13	.	TRBJ2-7	CASSQDFGYEQYF	TGTGCCAGCAGCCAAGATTTTGGGTACGAGCAGTACTTC
TRBV10-2	.	13	.	TRBJ2-2	CASMIPNTGELFF	TGCGCCAGCATGATCCCAAACACCGGGGAGCTGTTTTTT
TRBV6-2/TRBV6-3	.	14	once	TRBJ1-5	CASSYFSSNQPQHF	TGTGCCAGCAGTTACTTTAGTAGCAATCAGCCCCAGCATTTT
TRBV5-4	.	15	.	TRBJ2-3	CASSLAGGFGDTQYF	TGTGCCAGCAGCTTGGCGGGCGGGTTCGGAGATACGCAGTATTTT
TRBV28	.	12	.	TRBJ1-5	CASSYGSRPQHF	TGTGCCAGCAGTTACGGGAGCCGGCCCCAGCATTTT
TRBV7-9	TRBD1	14	once	TRBJ1-1	CASSLGQGNTEAFF	TGTGCCAGCAGCCTTGGACAGGGGAACACTGAAGCTTTCTTT
TRBV11-3	.	17	.	TRBJ2-1	CASSLDRGGRSYNEQFF	TGTGCCAGCAGCTTAGATCGAGGGGGAAGGTCCTACAATGAGCAGTTCTTC
TRBV5-1	.	15	.	TRBJ1-1	CASSLEAGMNTEAFF	TGCGCCAGCAGCTTGGAGGCCGGGATGAACACTGAAGCTTTCTTT
TRBV15	.	16	.	TRBJ2-1	CATSRGRAGKYNEQFF	TGTGCCACCAGCAGAGGGCGCGCGGGGAAATACAATGAGCAGTTCTTC
TRBV19	.	13	.	TRBJ1-5	CASSTVVHQPQHF	TGTGCCAGTAGTACGGTGGTCCATCAGCCCCAGCATTTT
TRBV9	.	16	.	TRBJ2-7	CASSGPGSGVLNEQYF	TGTGCCAGCAGCGGTCCGGGGTCGGGAGTACTAAACGAGCAGTACTTC
TRBV7-9	TRBD1	14	.	TRBJ1-6	CASSLTGESSPLHF	TGTGCCAGCAGCTTAACAGGGGAGAGCTCACCCCTCCACTTT
TRBV5-4	.	14	.	TRBJ2-1	CASSTQLFANEQFF	TGTGCCAGCAGTACCCAGCTCTTTGCGAATGAGCAGTTCTTC
TRBV9	TRBD2	17	.	TRBJ2-5	CASSRTAGLAPQETQYF	TGTGCCAGCAGCCGAACGGCGGGACTAGCGCCTCAAGAGACCCAGTACTTC
TRBV7-2	.	13	.	TRBJ2-7	CASSSYTSYEQYF	TGTGCCAGCAGCTCTTACACCTCCTACGAGCAGTACTTC
TRBV13	.	13	.	TRBJ1-2	CASSLAYIDGYTF	TGTGCCAGCAGCTTAGCCTACATTGATGGCTACACCTTC
TRBV6-6	.	12	.	TRBJ1-1	CASADGNTEAFF	TGTGCCAGCGCGGACGGAAACACTGAAGCTTTCTTT
TRBV19	.	16	.	TRBJ1-3	CASSPRGTASGNTIYF	TGTGCCAGTAGCCCCAGGGGCACTGCCTCTGGAAACACCATATATTTT
TRBV6-4	.	20	few	TRBJ2-3	CATKSLTLTDGDEATDTQYF	TGTGCCACCAAGAGTCTTACCCTGACCGATGGGGACGAAGCCACAGATACGCAGTATTTT
TRBV18	.	15	.	TRBJ2-2	CASSLWDKHTGELFF	TGTGCCAGCTCACTGTGGGACAAACACACCGGGGAGCTGTTTTTT
TRBV5-1	TRBD1	15	.	TRBJ2-7	CASSTIQGGAYEQYF	TGCGCCAGCAGCACCATACAGGGGGGTGCCTACGAGCAGTACTTC
TRBV7-6	.	16	.	TRBJ2-2	CASSRLGSLSTGELFF	TGTGCCAGCAGCCGGCTCGGTAGCCTAAGCACCGGGGAGCTGTTTTTT
TRBV28	TRBD2	16	.	TRBJ2-4	CASSPGTSGGKNIQYF	TGTGCCAGCAGTCCAGGGACTAGCGGGGGGAAAAACATTCAGTACTTC
TRBV5-4	TRBD2	17	.	TRBJ2-7	CASHPGAGGIGSYEQYF	TGTGCCAGCCACCCAGGGGCGGGGGGGATAGGTTCCTACGAGCAGTACTTC
TRBV5-4	.	15	.	TRBJ1-6	CASSFGAGYNSPLHF	TGTGCCAGCAGCTTCGGGGCAGGTTATAATTCACCCCTCCACTTT
TRBV11-2	.	15	few	TRBJ2-2	CASRPPSLATGELFF	TGTGCCAGCAGGCCACCATCCCTAGCAACCGGGGAGCTGTTTTTT